This T cell receptor (beta chain) appears in the sequencing data of a study of T cell responses to AZD1222 COVID-19 vaccine. Findings and caveats of the study: Possibly, clonal diversity was underestimated; donors were largely white British and included more females.

A remark on this clone: What it binds is unknown.

Profiling relied on immunoSEQ multiplex PCR, and the TCRdb table lists in-frame clones only, not all of them. The table has about 60,000 clones, approximately 85% seen once. The length of the CDR3 is 12 residues. Trimming cost V 7 bases and J 9 bases, with 10 bases left between them. The receptor's source is an adult in good health. V is TRBV12-3 or TRBV12-4 and J is TRBJ1-6, with D perhaps matching TRBD1 (5 bases). This material consisted of peripheral blood, taken on day 0 of MenACWY control vaccination. The CDR3 loop reads CASTSQGSPLHF. CDR3 nucleotides: TGTGCCAGCACCTCTCAGGGTTCACCCCTCCACTTT.